This T cell receptor beta chain originates from a study of siplizumab effects on memory and regulatory T cells. The method was immunoSEQ multiplex PCR; TCRdb's version includes in-frame clones alone and lacks a portion of them. Among 90,000 to 110,000 clones, more than 85% were seen once, and the ten largest hold approximately 0.32%. This sequence was found in a human donor in good health. Sequencing was performed on CD4+ T cells sorted from blood.

The CDR3 loop reads CASSLEGANEQYF. The CDR3 coding sequence is TGCGCCAGCAGCTTAGAGGGGGCGAACGAGCAGTACTTC. The chain has TRBV5-1 and TRBJ2-7, with TRBD1 identical over 7 bases. Trimming took 2 bases from V and 5 from J; bases not matched to a gene: 4. This CDR3 contains 13 residues. CDR1 is SGHRS, CDR2 YFSETQ, per germline. Full variable domain (missing parts from reference TRBV5-1 and TRBJ2-7): KAGVTQTPRYLIKTRGQQVTLSCSPISGHRSVSWYQQTPGQGLQFLFEYFSETQRNKGNFPGRFSGRQFSNSRSEMNVSTLELGDSALYLCASSLEGANEQYFGPGTRLTVT.